The 14 T cell receptor beta chains below all came from one sample that was sequenced in a study of OX40 agonist ivuxolimab in advanced cancers. Method: immunoSEQ multiplex PCR; TCRdb's copy keeps in-frame clones and lacks some. This sample has about 69,000 clones; approximately 90% occur once, and the top ten carry around 6.5%. The sequencing here drew on CD4+ or CD8+ T cells sorted from blood, taken in a trial of the OX40 agonist ivuxolimab. The source of these receptors is an adult with an advanced solid tumor such as melanoma, head and neck, liver or kidney cancer.

The V gene is TRBV9, the J gene TRBJ2-7; no clear D gene. V gave up 4 bases and J gave up 0 bases, with 8 bases separating them. Germline loops: CDR1 SGDLS, CDR2 YYNGEE. This CDR3 comprises 13 residues. The CDR3 nucleotides read TGTGCCAGCAGCAACCAAATCTCCTACGAGCAGTACTTC. It yields the protein CASSNQISYEQYF.

This clone has only a few counts. V gene TRBV4-1 combines with J gene TRBJ2-7; 8 positions agree with TRBD2. The CDR3 spans 18 residues. V was pared by 0 bases and J by 2 bases, with 12 bases of the junction left unmatched. Germline loops: CDR1 MGHRA, CDR2 YSYEKL. CDR3 sequence: CASSQEVGGRFSTYEQYF. DNA for the CDR3: TGCGCCAGCAGCCAAGAGGTTGGCGGGAGGTTCTCGACCTACGAGCAGTACTTC.

V gene TRBV19 combines with J gene TRBJ2-5; D is possibly TRBD1 (6 bases). The CDR3 is 15 amino acids. Between the trimmed V and J ends, which lost 3 bases and 1 base, there was a span of 12 bases. Germline V gene lookup returns CDR1 LNHDA and CDR2 SQIVND (reference sequence). CDR3 coding DNA: TGTGCCAGTAGTATTTCTAGGGACATCCAAGAGACCCAGTACTTC. The encoded protein is CASSISRDIQETQYF.

The rearrangement joins TRBV10-3 to TRBJ2-7; D is perhaps TRBD1 (6 bases). The CDR3 consists of 15 residues. Trimming cost V 3 bases and J 2 bases, with 14 bases left between them. Germline CDR1 reads ENHRY; CDR2 reads SYGVKD. The CDR3 protein is CAISDNDRQTYEQYF. The CDR3 region has the DNA TGTGCCATCAGTGATAACGACAGGCAAACCTACGAGCAGTACTTC.

This clone was picked up one time. The gene calls are TRBV6-6 and TRBJ2-3; 7 bases map to TRBD1. V dropped 2 bases and J dropped 0; count of bases not matched to a gene: 5. The CDR3 length is 16 residues. Germline lookup yields CDR1 MNHNY and CDR2 SVGAGI (reference sequence). CDR3 nucleotide sequence: TGTGCCAGCAGTTACCTCCGACAGGGTAGCACAGATACGCAGTATTTT. Translating it yields CASSYLRQGSTDTQYF.

V gene TRBV6-5 combines with J gene TRBJ1-2; 7 positions match TRBD1. V trimming: 6 bases; J trimming: 6 bases; junction bases outside the gene matches: 7. CDR3 length: 13 residues. CDR1 is MNHEY, CDR2 SVGAGI, per germline. CDR3 in amino acids: CASSRQGEDGYTF. The CDR3 region has the DNA TGTGCCAGCAGCCGACAGGGAGAGGATGGCTACACCTTC.

The sample holds one count of this clone. The chain recombines TRBV19 with TRBJ1-1, with D tentatively TRBD1 (5 bases). The V gene's germline CDR1 is LNHDA and CDR2 SQIVND (reference sequence). The CDR3 has 17 residues. Deletions cut 1 base from V and 0 bases from J, with 15 bases between. The CDR3 spells CASSIVRDATMNTEAFF. CDR3 bases: TGTGCCAGTAGTATAGTCCGGGACGCAACAATGAACACTGAAGCTTTCTTT.

The J gene is TRBJ2-2, the V gene TRBV11-2, with D tentatively TRBD2 (5 bases). This CDR3 comprises 15 residues. From germline, CDR1 is SGHAT and CDR2 FQNNGV. Between the trimmed V and J ends, which lost 2 bases and 7 bases, there was a span of 14 bases. The CDR3 sequence: CASSLYGSQGGELFF. Here the CDR3 DNA reads TGTGCCAGCAGCTTATATGGGAGTCAAGGCGGGGAGCTGTTTTTT.

The genes are TRBV7-9 and TRBJ2-7, with a possible D match to TRBD2 (5 bases). CDR1 and CDR2 from the germline V gene are SEHNR and FQNEAQ (reference sequence). This CDR3 contains 15 residues. V was pared by 5 bases and J by 0 bases, with 14 bases between. The CDR3 here is CASSPTGGSSYEQYF. The CDR3 coding sequence is TGTGCCAGCAGCCCAACCGGAGGAAGCTCCTACGAGCAGTACTTC.

The chain employs TRBV7-9 and TRBJ1-2, with D perhaps TRBD1 (6 bases). Deletions cut 5 bases from V and 2 bases from J, with 15 bases between. Germline-derived CDR1 and CDR2 are SEHNR and FQNEAQ (reference sequence). This CDR3 contains 15 residues. CDR3 bases: TGTGCCAGCAGCAACCTACAGGGCGTGAACTATGGCTACACCTTC. It translates to CASSNLQGVNYGYTF.

This clone was seen a single time. This same CDR3 is encoded by further DNA sequences in the sample. The chain uses TRBV27 and TRBJ2-7; D remains ambiguous. The ends were cut back, 5 bases at V and 0 bases at J, with 11 bases in the middle. From germline, CDR1 is MNHEY and CDR2 SMNVEV (reference sequence). This CDR3 is 14 amino acids long. The CDR3 nucleotides read TGTGCCAGCAGTCCTGTTAGCCTCTCCTACGAGCAGTACTTC. This sequence encodes CASSPVSLSYEQYF.

The chain has TRBV5-5 and TRBJ2-7, with D uncertain. The V end lost 0 bases, the J end lost 1 base, and 8 bases lay between the germline ends. Germline CDR1 SGHKS, CDR2 YYEKEE (reference sequence). This CDR3 region has 14 residues. The CDR3 is CASSLAPESYEQYF. The CDR3 nucleotides read TGTGCCAGCAGCTTGGCTCCAGAGTCCTACGAGCAGTACTTC. The full variable domain, rest sourced from reference TRBV5-5 and TRBJ2-7, is DAGVTQSPTHLIKTRGQQVTLRCSPISGHKSVSWYQQVLGQGPQFIFQYYEKEERGRGNFPDRFSARQFPNYSSELNVNALLLGDSALYLCASSLAPESYEQYFGPGTRLTVT.

V usage is TRBV7-3 and J usage is TRBJ1-1; D may be TRBD1 (5 bases). The V gene lost 4 bases and the J gene lost 4 bases, with 10 bases spanning the gap. The CDR3 consists of 13 residues. CDR1 SGHTA and CDR2 FQGTGA come from the germline V gene. The CDR3 loop is CASSSGFPTEAFF. DNA of the CDR3: TGTGCCAGCAGCTCAGGGTTCCCCACTGAAGCTTTCTTT.

This clone appeared a single time. V gene TRBV5-4 combines with J gene TRBJ2-1; no reliable D call. This CDR3 spans 13 amino acids. Trimming cost V 4 bases and J 9 bases, with 14 bases left between them. Germline V gene data show CDR1 as SGHNT and CDR2 as YYREEE (reference sequence). The CDR3 DNA reads as TGTGCCAGCAGCCCGGCGAGAAATGGTGAGCAGTTCTTC. Translation: CASSPARNGEQFF.